The clone carrying this T cell receptor beta chain was counted a few times. The antigen is undetermined. These data belong to a study of T-cell memory formation after mild COVID-19. General observations from the study: The pre-infection memory compartment contained some responding clones, suggesting cross-reactive memory joined. While clones contracting from day 15 to 85 were balanced between CD4 and CD8, later expanders leaned CD4+.

One entry per CDR3 protein results from TCRdb running MiXCR on the 5' RACE reads. This table has a few hundred thousand distinct CDR3 sequences, roughly 20% appearing once. The length of the CDR3 is 16 residues. V shed 6 bases, J shed 5 bases, and the junction held 12 bases outside the gene matches. The V call is TRBV12-3 or TRBV12-4, the J call TRBJ2-3; 9 bases are shared with TRBD1. This receptor was taken from an adult woman who had mild COVID-19 (a few samples of this study predate the infection). Cell type and time point are not known. The source material was PBMCs or a T cell subset sorted from them (not recorded which). CDR3 coding DNA: TGTGCCAGCAGATACCATAGGGACAGGGCTGGAGATACGCAGTATTTT. Amino acid sequence: CASRYHRDRAGDTQYF.